This T cell receptor (beta chain) was recovered during a study of blood T cells in healthy people across ages. About the study: Per two T cells, about one barcoded beta molecule was captured through template switching.

CDR3 size: 16 residues. V lost 3 bases and J lost 2, with 14 bases in between. Germline-derived CDR1 and CDR2 are MNHEY and SMNVEV (reference sequence). General study results and limits: Possibly, changes in expanded clonotypes were confounded because donor CMV status was unknown. Percentage of naive T cells showed a strong correlation with TCR beta diversity.

This clonotype was seen a handful of times. Its antigen is unidentified. It was with a sample-barcoded 5' primer and a J-beta primer mix that a second PCR of about 7 to 12 cycles was run. Every molecule of cDNA carried a tag from a template-switch adaptor with 12 random nucleotides. In TCRdb, the 5' RACE reads were re-called with MiXCR into one record per CDR3 protein. The table records under 2,000,000 distinct CDR3 sequences, around 50% of them present only once. Sample: blood. The gene calls are TRBV27 and TRBJ2-1; D may be TRBD1 or TRBD2 (5 bases each). The clonotype was recovered from a middle-aged woman in good health. CDR3 in amino acids: CASSFLQAGTYNEQFF. The CDR3 bases are TGTGCCAGCAGTTTCTTACAGGCCGGGACCTACAATGAGCAGTTCTTC.